Presented here are 21 T cell receptor beta chains from one specimen sequenced in a study of blood T cell repertoires in COVID-19. Libraries were prepared by immunoSEQ multiplex PCR; TCRdb keeps only in-frame clonotypes and omits some of them. The repertoire holds approximately 160,000 clones, with roughly four fifths as singletons. Sequencing was done on a sample of peripheral blood. The receptors originated from a man aged 35-49 years who had recovered from COVID-19.

V usage is TRBV4-3 and J usage is TRBJ1-6; D might be TRBD1 (6 bases). The CDR3 sequence is 14 residues long. Per the germline V gene, CDR1 is LGHNA and CDR2 is YSLEER. Between the trimmed V and J ends, which lost 0 bases and 13 bases, there was a span of 13 bases. The DNA for the CDR3 is TGCGCCAGCAGCCAAGAAAGGCAGGGGAATCCCCTCCACTTT. It yields the protein CASSQERQGNPLHF.

The chain carries TRBV7-9 and TRBJ2-7, with TRBD1 matching 8 bases. CDR3 length: 15 amino acids. The germline V gene has CDR1 SEHNR and CDR2 FQNEAQ (reference sequence). Trimming removed 4 bases from V and 2 bases from J; junction bases left unmatched: 7. The CDR3 loop reads CASSSPLTGAYEQYF. The CDR3 DNA is TGTGCCAGCAGCTCCCCTTTGACAGGGGCCTACGAGCAGTACTTC.

This clone appeared once. The V gene is TRBV20-1, the J gene TRBJ2-5, with 10 bases that match TRBD2. This CDR3 is 14 amino acids long. Germline V gene sequence: CDR1 DFQATT, CDR2 SNEGSKA (reference sequence). V lost 3 bases and J lost 5; bases outside the gene matches: 6. CDR3 amino acids: CSASKRGGIETQYF. CDR3 nucleotides: TGCAGTGCTAGTAAGCGGGGGGGCATCGAGACCCAGTACTTC.

The chain joins TRBV2 to TRBJ1-2, with 7 bases that match TRBD1. This CDR3 is built from 11 residues. Germline assignment: CDR1 SNHLY and CDR2 FYNNEI. Trimming at V came to 11 bases and at J to 4 bases, leaving 4 bases not matched to a gene. The CDR3 reads CARDRVYGYTF. The CDR3 DNA reads as TGTGCCCGTGACAGGGTCTATGGCTACACCTTC.

The chain combines TRBV7-2 with TRBJ2-3; 8 bases are shared with TRBD1. Losses at the gene ends were 5 bases for V and 4 bases for J; bases not matched to a gene: 5. This CDR3 comprises 14 residues. Germline V lookup: CDR1 SGHTA, CDR2 FQGNSA. The CDR3 DNA follows: TGTGCCAGCAGCCCAGGGGGCGGGCCAGATACGCAGTATTTT. This encodes CASSPGGGPDTQYF. The full variable domain, rest sourced from reference TRBV7-2 and TRBJ2-3, is GAGVSQSPSNKVTEKGKDVELRCDPISGHTALYWYRQSLGQGLEFLIYFQGNSAPDKSGLPSDRFSAERTGGSVSTLTIQRTQQEDSAVYLCASSPGGGPDTQYFGPGTRLTVL.

The rearrangement joins TRBV10-1 to TRBJ2-5, with TRBD1 as a possible D gene (5 bases). Trimming pared 7 bases from V and 0 bases from J, leaving 15 bases between. The CDR3 totals 15 residues. Germline CDR1 is WNHNN and CDR2 is SYGVQD (reference sequence). The CDR3 reads CASNPGKPYQETQYF. The CDR3 DNA is TGCGCCAGCAATCCAGGGAAACCATACCAAGAGACCCAGTACTTC.

This chain uses TRBV18 with TRBJ2-1; D gene unclear. This CDR3 contains 14 residues. V was clipped by 6 bases and J by 0 bases, with 9 bases between them. CDR1 is KGHSH, CDR2 LQKENI, per germline. The DNA of the CDR3 is TGTGCCAGCTCCGAAAGGAGCTCCTACAATGAGCAGTTCTTC. The encoded protein is CASSERSSYNEQFF.

Worth noting for this clone: The same CDR3 also results from other DNA sequences found in this sample. The rearrangement uses TRBV6-5 and TRBJ2-3; 12 positions agree with TRBD2. Germline V gives CDR1 MNHEY, CDR2 SVGAGI. This CDR3 has 15 amino acids. Losses at the gene ends were 4 bases for V and 1 base for J; bases not matched to a gene: 0. CDR3 amino acids: CASSWTSGGTDTQYF. DNA for the CDR3: TGTGCCAGCAGTTGGACTAGCGGGGGCACAGATACGCAGTATTTT.

This clone was detected once. The V gene is TRBV28, the J gene TRBJ1-2, with TRBD1 matching over 7 bases. J lost 5 bases, V lost 4 bases, and 13 bases had no gene match. The germline gives CDR1 MDHEN, CDR2 SYDVKM. CDR3 length equals 16 residues. The chain's CDR3 is CASSSDRAPLRYGYTF. CDR3 bases: TGTGCCAGCAGTTCAGACAGGGCCCCCCTACGATATGGCTACACCTTC.

CDR3 residues: CASNSPPIGKDTQYF. The CDR3, as DNA: TGTGCCAGCAACAGTCCACCCATCGGAAAAGATACGCAGTATTTT. This chain links TRBV6-6 with TRBJ2-3; D is unclear. Germline CDR1 and CDR2: MNHNY and SVGAGI (reference sequence). This CDR3 spans 15 amino acids. V was pared by 7 bases and J by 5 bases, with 19 bases between.

The chain links TRBV10-1 to TRBJ2-3; TRBD1 matches at 7 bases. Germline-derived CDR1 and CDR2 are WNHNN and SYGVQD (reference sequence). V shed 7 bases and J 4 bases; nucleotides not matched to a gene: 8. The CDR3 runs to 14 residues. This chain's CDR3 is CASIDRVGADTQYF. DNA of the CDR3: TGCGCCAGCATAGACAGGGTGGGAGCAGATACGCAGTATTTT.

The chain joins TRBV19 to TRBJ1-5, with a weak D call TRBD1 (5 bases). V shed 3 bases and J shed 7 bases, with 13 bases lying between them. This CDR3 has 14 residues. CDR1 and CDR2 from the germline V gene are LNHDA and SQIVND (reference sequence). CDR3 residues: CASSIWQGRQPQHF. In nucleotides, the CDR3 is TGTGCCAGTAGTATTTGGCAGGGAAGACAGCCCCAGCATTTT.

The CDR3 bases are TGTGCCAGCAGCTGGGGAGAAGGCTCTGAAGCTTTCTTT. Translating it yields CASSWGEGSEAFF. The chain combines TRBV7-9 with TRBJ1-1; D not certain. Germline CDR1 reads SEHNR; CDR2 reads FQNEAQ (reference sequence). Trimming took 4 bases from V and 6 from J, leaving 12 bases between them. CDR3 size: 13 residues.

The V gene is TRBV6-5, the J gene TRBJ1-5, with a tentative D call TRBD1 (5 bases). The CDR3 is 14 residues long. V lost 5 bases and J lost 5, with 13 bases in between. The germline V gene has CDR1 MNHEY and CDR2 SVGAGI. CDR3 sequence: CASSKTVGHQPQHF. As DNA, the CDR3 is TGTGCCAGCAGTAAGACAGTTGGGCATCAGCCCCAGCATTTT.

The gene calls are TRBV14 and TRBJ1-4; TRBD1 might be the D (6 bases). Germline V gene lookup returns CDR1 SGHDN and CDR2 FVKESK. The V end was cut by 4 bases, the J end by 5 bases, with 14 bases between. This CDR3 contains 15 residues. Here the CDR3 reads CASSRPFDRNEKLFF. The CDR3 bases are TGTGCCAGCAGCCGTCCATTCGACAGGAATGAAAAACTGTTTTTT.

This clone was detected only once. The rearrangement uses TRBV29-1 and TRBJ1-1, with a weak D call TRBD1 (5 bases). Trimming pared 4 bases from V and 4 bases from J, leaving 13 bases between. The CDR3 contains 13 residues. CDR1 SQVTM and CDR2 ANQGSEA come from the germline V gene. The CDR3 sequence: CSVGGMGGTEAFF. Written as DNA, the CDR3 is TGCAGCGTTGGGGGGATGGGGGGCACTGAAGCTTTCTTT.

The V and J genes are TRBV10-3 and TRBJ1-1; D gene unclear. Germline values: CDR1 ENHRY, CDR2 SYGVKD. V lost 7 bases to trimming and J lost 1 base, with 10 bases between them. The CDR3 totals 13 residues. CDR3 sequence (DNA): TGTGCCATCACCCAAGACACGAACACTGAAGCTTTCTTT. This gives the protein CAITQDTNTEAFF.

V and J are TRBV9 and TRBJ2-7; 8 positions match TRBD1. J was trimmed by 2 bases and V by 4 bases; bases with no gene match: 5. This CDR3 comprises 14 residues. Per germline, CDR1 SGDLS and CDR2 YYNGEE. The CDR3 DNA is TGTGCCAGCAGCCCAGGGACAGGCACCTACGAGCAGTACTTC. Protein sequence: CASSPGTGTYEQYF. Complete variable domain (other parts from reference TRBV9 and TRBJ2-7): DSGVTQTPKHLITATGQRVTLRCSPRSGDLSVYWYQQSLDQGLQFLIQYYNGEERAKGNILERFSAQQFPDLHSELNLSSLELGDSALYFCASSPGTGTYEQYFGPGTRLTVT.

This rearrangement joins TRBV9 to TRBJ2-2, with a possible D match to TRBD2 (6 bases). Germline values: CDR1 SGDLS, CDR2 YYNGEE. Trimming cost V 0 bases and J 5 bases, with 11 bases left between them. The CDR3 has 15 residues. The CDR3 here is CASSVGGAGTGELFF. The CDR3 nucleotides are TGTGCCAGCAGCGTAGGAGGGGCGGGGACCGGGGAGCTGTTTTTT.

V usage is TRBV21-1 and J usage is TRBJ2-7; the listed D gene, TRBD2, was not tested against the DNA. TRBV21-1 is annotated as a pseudogene. This CDR3 is 15 amino acids long. CDR3 nucleotides: TGTGCCAGCAGCAACCGACTATCCCACTCCTACGAGCAGTACTTC. Translation: CASSNRLSHSYEQYF.

V usage is TRBV29-1 and J usage is TRBJ2-1; 10 positions match TRBD2. The CDR3 is 12 residues long. V gave up 6 bases and J gave up 4 bases; unmatched junction bases: 0. CDR1 is SQVTM, CDR2 ANQGSEA, per germline. The CDR3 coding sequence is TGCAGCGTAGCGGGAGGGTACAATGAGCAGTTCTTC. Translated, it gives CSVAGGYNEQFF.